This passage covers 25 T cell receptor beta chains from one sample sequenced in a study of CD8 T cells in ankylosing spondylitis. Each CDR3 protein is one row after TCRdb ran MiXCR on the 5' RACE reads. The sample has approximately 350,000 distinct CDR3 sequences; approximately 22% are singletons. The specimen was blood, either unsorted or a sorted T cell fraction (not recorded which). These receptors originate from a male donor with ankylosing spondylitis or in good health (not recorded which).

For the CDR3, the DNA is TGTGCCAGCAGTCCGGGGATAAGTAACTATGGCTACACCTTC. Amino acid sequence: CASSPGISNYGYTF. The chain carries TRBV27 and TRBJ1-2; D remains unclear. This CDR3 contains 14 residues. V was shortened by 5 bases and J by 1 base, with 11 bases between the two germline ends. Germline V gene data show CDR1 as MNHEY and CDR2 as SMNVEV (reference sequence).

J is TRBJ2-5 and V is TRBV12-3 or TRBV12-4; possibly TRBD2 for D (6 bases). Trimming removed 3 bases at V and 6 bases at J, with 11 bases between. There are 13 residues in the CDR3. The CDR3 sequence is CASSLGDWKTQYF. For the CDR3, the DNA is TGTGCCAGCAGTTTGGGGGACTGGAAGACCCAGTACTTC.

CDR3: CASSPSEVLGGTEAFF. Written as DNA, the CDR3 is TGTGCCAGCTCACCCTCAGAGGTACTCGGGGGCACTGAAGCTTTCTTT. This rearrangement joins TRBV18 to TRBJ1-1; D perhaps matches TRBD1 (5 bases). This CDR3 has 16 residues. V gave up 3 bases and J gave up 4 bases, with 18 bases separating them. Germline V gene lookup returns CDR1 KGHSH and CDR2 LQKENI.

In its sample, this clonotype was seen a few times. The genes are TRBV20-1 and TRBJ1-1, with 8 bases that match TRBD1. CDR1 and CDR2 (germline): DFQATT, SNEGSKA (reference sequence). CDR3 length equals 14 residues. Trimming cost V 4 bases and J 1 base; bases outside gene matches: 5. The CDR3 sequence is CSANIQGENTEAFF. In DNA, the CDR3 is TGCAGTGCTAATATACAGGGGGAGAACACTGAAGCTTTCTTT.

This clonotype came up a few times. The V and J genes are TRBV15 and TRBJ2-7, with 7 bases matching TRBD1. V shed 6 bases and J 0 bases; nucleotides not matched to a gene: 2. Germline values: CDR1 LNHNV, CDR2 YYDKDF (reference sequence). The CDR3 is 13 amino acids. CDR3 in DNA: TGTGCCACCAGAGGGACAGACTCCTACGAGCAGTACTTC. Its translation is CATRGTDSYEQYF. The complete variable domain, with remaining parts taken from reference TRBV15 and TRBJ2-7, reads DAMVIQNPRYQVTQFGKPVTLSCSQTLNHNVMYWYQQKSSQAPKLLFHYYDKDFNNEADTPDNFQSRRPNTSFCFLDIRSPGLGDTAMYLCATRGTDSYEQYFGPGTRLTVT.

This clonotype has a handful of counts. The chain employs TRBV5-6 and TRBJ1-1; D call uncertain. Germline V CDR1 and CDR2: SGHDT, YYEEEE. Trimming left V 0 bases short and J 3 bases short, with 12 bases between. This CDR3 has 15 amino acids. The CDR3 DNA sequence: TGTGCCAGCAGCTTGGCACGGGAGTCGGACACTGAAGCTTTCTTT. It yields the protein CASSLARESDTEAFF.

V and J are TRBV27 and TRBJ2-5, with D maybe TRBD2 (6 bases). Trimming cost V 5 bases and J 5 bases, with 21 bases left between them. The V gene's germline CDR1 is MNHEY and CDR2 SMNVEV (reference sequence). The CDR3 is made up of 16 amino acids. CDR3 sequence reads: CASSLAGVAARETQYF. CDR3 nucleotides: TGTGCCAGCAGTCTCGCTGGGGTAGCGGCCCGGGAGACCCAGTACTTC.

There are a few counts of this clonotype. The V call is TRBV7-9, the J call TRBJ1-2; D not certain. CDR3 length: 11 residues. V lost 5 bases and J lost 2, with 3 bases in between. Germline CDR1 SEHNR, CDR2 FQNEAQ (reference sequence). The CDR3 protein is CASSSNYGYTF. CDR3 nucleotides: TGTGCCAGCAGCAGCAACTATGGCTACACCTTC.

The genes are TRBV4-2 and TRBJ2-3, with 12 bases that match TRBD2. CDR1 is LGHNA and CDR2 is YNFKEQ in the germline V gene. This CDR3 is built from 17 residues. V was pared by 3 bases and J by 4 bases, with 8 bases of the junction left unmatched. CDR3 sequence (DNA): TGTGCCAGCAGCCATTCTAGCGGGGGGGCAGGGGCAGATACGCAGTATTTT. This codes for CASSHSSGGAGADTQYF.

This clonotype has only a few counts. The chain links TRBV6-5 to TRBJ2-7, with TRBD1 matching 10 bases. Trimming took 4 bases from V and 1 from J; bases not matched to a gene: 4. The CDR3 sequence is 15 residues long. Germline values: CDR1 MNHEY, CDR2 SVGAGI. The CDR3 loop reads CASSLSGQGSYEQYF. Written as DNA, the CDR3 is TGTGCCAGCAGTTTATCGGGACAGGGGTCCTACGAGCAGTACTTC.

V is TRBV4-1 and J is TRBJ2-1; 9 bases agree with TRBD2. From germline, CDR1 is MGHRA and CDR2 YSYEKL. The CDR3 has 16 residues. J lost 10 bases, V lost 4 bases, and 14 bases had no gene match. DNA for the CDR3: TGCGCCAGCAGCCCGGAGGGTAGCGGGGGACCTAGAGAGCAGTTCTTC. This translates into CASSPEGSGGPREQFF.

The rearrangement uses TRBV6-5 and TRBJ2-2; 7 bases are shared with TRBD1. The CDR3 has 16 amino acids. Germline loops: CDR1 MNHEY, CDR2 SVGAGI. The trim removed 0 bases at V and 3 bases at J, leaving 4 bases unmatched. As DNA, the CDR3 is TGTGCCAGCAGTTACTCAAACAGGGGAGACACCGGGGAGCTGTTTTTT. Amino acid sequence: CASSYSNRGDTGELFF.

This chain uses TRBV18 with TRBJ2-7; D is undetermined. Germline-derived CDR1 and CDR2 are KGHSH and LQKENI. This CDR3 contains 14 residues. V was trimmed by 0 bases and J by 1 base, leaving 7 bases between them. Written as DNA, the CDR3 is TGTGCCAGCTCACCACCGATAGCTTCCTACGAGCAGTACTTC. Translated, it gives CASSPPIASYEQYF.

This clonotype was picked up a small number of times. The chain links TRBV9 to TRBJ2-1; D perhaps matches TRBD1 (6 bases). The CDR3 runs to 15 residues. Germline CDR1 SGDLS, CDR2 YYNGEE. V lost 0 bases to trimming and J lost 5 bases, with 12 bases between them. DNA for the CDR3: TGTGCCAGCAGCGTAGAGGGGGACGGGAACAATGAGCAGTTCTTC. Protein sequence: CASSVEGDGNNEQFF.

This clonotype was seen repeatedly, ten times or more. The V call is TRBV12-3 or TRBV12-4, the J call TRBJ1-6, with a weak D call TRBD1 (6 bases). Trimming pared 6 bases from V and 3 bases from J, leaving 15 bases between. This CDR3 comprises 16 residues. CDR3 nucleotides: TGTGCCAGCAGCCCCGACAGGCCCATCTATAATTCACCCCTCCACTTT. Translated, it gives CASSPDRPIYNSPLHF.

This clonotype came up a few times. The genes are TRBV29-1 and TRBJ2-2, with 8 bases identical to TRBD2. This CDR3 comprises 15 residues. In germline, CDR1 is SQVTM, CDR2 ANQGSEA. The V gene end was trimmed by 6 bases and the J gene end by 3 bases; junction bases not matched to a gene: 9. This CDR3 reads CSVPSGRGDTGELFF. CDR3 sequence (DNA): TGCAGCGTACCCTCGGGGCGGGGGGACACCGGGGAGCTGTTTTTT.

This rearrangement joins TRBV7-9 to TRBJ2-1; D is tentatively TRBD1 or TRBD2 (5 bases each). Trimming left V 5 bases short and J 4 bases short, with 12 bases between. CDR1 SEHNR and CDR2 FQNEAQ come from the germline V gene (reference sequence). The CDR3 is made up of 14 amino acids. The CDR3 loop reads CASSARDQYNEQFF. The DNA of the CDR3 is TGTGCCAGCAGCGCCCGGGACCAGTACAATGAGCAGTTCTTC.

The gene calls are TRBV12-3 or TRBV12-4 and TRBJ2-3; TRBD2 aligns across 7 bases. The CDR3 consists of 14 residues. The V segment lost 3 bases and the J segment 13 bases; nucleotides outside the gene matches: 13. The CDR3 is CASSFGLSGDGEYF. The CDR3 nucleotides read TGTGCCAGCAGTTTTGGGTTGAGCGGGGATGGGGAGTATTTT.

This sequence joins TRBV20-1 and TRBJ2-7, with D perhaps being TRBD1 or TRBD2 (5 bases each). The CDR3 consists of 14 residues. CDR1 and CDR2 from the germline V gene are DFQATT and SNEGSKA (reference sequence). V lost 5 bases and J lost 0, with 14 bases in between. The CDR3 DNA is TGCAGTGCTCGCGAGGGTGGGGGCTCCTACGAGCAGTACTTC. It specifies CSAREGGGSYEQYF.

In this sample, this clonotype turned up a few times. This sequence joins TRBV3-1 and TRBJ2-7; TRBD1 matches 8 bases. V was pared by 4 bases and J by 7 bases, with 15 bases of the junction left unmatched. This CDR3 is 16 amino acids long. Per germline, CDR1 LGHDT and CDR2 YNNKEL (reference sequence). The CDR3 DNA follows: TGTGCCAGCAGCCTTACTGACAGGGGAGGTCTGTTAGAGCAGTACTTC. It translates to CASSLTDRGGLLEQYF.

The chain combines TRBV10-2 with TRBJ2-5; D remains ambiguous. Germline V lookup: CDR1 WSHSY, CDR2 SAAADI. This CDR3 has 14 amino acids. Trimming took off 10 bases at V and 0 bases at J, with 15 bases between the two ends. The CDR3 protein is CATNTWGYQETQYF. In DNA, the CDR3 is TGCGCCACCAATACCTGGGGATACCAAGAGACCCAGTACTTC.

J is TRBJ2-3 and V is TRBV5-5; 8 nucleotides align to TRBD2. This CDR3 is 15 amino acids long. Per the germline V gene, CDR1 is SGHKS and CDR2 is YYEKEE (reference sequence). J lost 4 bases, V lost 5 bases, and 9 bases had no gene match. CDR3 loop: CASRPVGGGSDTQYF. In DNA, the CDR3 is TGTGCCAGCAGGCCCGTGGGCGGGGGGTCAGATACGCAGTATTTT.

This clonotype was recorded at least ten times. The chain recombines TRBV10-1 with TRBJ2-7, with TRBD2 matching 7 bases. CDR3 size: 15 residues. V lost 3 bases to trimming and J lost 6 bases; unmatched junction nucleotides: 11. Per the germline V gene, CDR1 is WNHNN and CDR2 is SYGVQD (reference sequence). The CDR3 region is CASSDQRDPSTEQYF. In DNA, the CDR3 is TGCGCCAGCAGTGACCAGCGGGACCCCTCGACCGAGCAGTACTTC.

This clonotype has just a few counts. The chain carries TRBV5-5 and TRBJ2-1; 8 bases align to TRBD2. This CDR3 comprises 15 residues. V was pared by 0 bases and J by 7 bases, with 6 bases of the junction left unmatched. Per germline, CDR1 SGHKS and CDR2 YYEKEE (reference sequence). The CDR3: CASSLVLADWNEQFF. Here the CDR3 DNA reads TGTGCCAGCAGCTTGGTACTAGCGGATTGGAATGAGCAGTTCTTC. The whole variable domain, remainder taken from reference TRBV5-5 and TRBJ2-1, is DAGVTQSPTHLIKTRGQQVTLRCSPISGHKSVSWYQQVLGQGPQFIFQYYEKEERGRGNFPDRFSARQFPNYSSELNVNALLLGDSALYLCASSLVLADWNEQFFGPGTRLTVL.

This clonotype was counted only a few times. The chain recombines TRBV27 with TRBJ2-7; 9 bases are shared with TRBD1. This CDR3 spans 14 amino acids. V lost 8 bases and J lost 4; bases outside the gene matches: 9. Germline lookup yields CDR1 MNHEY and CDR2 SMNVEV (reference sequence). The CDR3 loop is CASAHPGQGYEQYF. CDR3 in DNA: TGTGCCAGCGCCCACCCGGGACAGGGTTACGAGCAGTACTTC.